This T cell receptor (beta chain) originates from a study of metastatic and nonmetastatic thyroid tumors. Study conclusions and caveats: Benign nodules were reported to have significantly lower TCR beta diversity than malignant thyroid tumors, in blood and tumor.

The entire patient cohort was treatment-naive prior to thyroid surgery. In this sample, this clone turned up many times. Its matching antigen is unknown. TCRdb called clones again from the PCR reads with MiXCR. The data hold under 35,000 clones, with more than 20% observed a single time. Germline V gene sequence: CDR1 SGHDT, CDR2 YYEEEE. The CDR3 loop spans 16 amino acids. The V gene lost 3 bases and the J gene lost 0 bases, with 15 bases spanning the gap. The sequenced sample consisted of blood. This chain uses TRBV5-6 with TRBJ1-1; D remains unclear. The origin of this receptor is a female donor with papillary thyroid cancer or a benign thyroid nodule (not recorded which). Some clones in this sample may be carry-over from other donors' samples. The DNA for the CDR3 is TGTGCCAGCAGCTCCTCCTTGACTGATATGAACACTGAAGCTTTCTTT. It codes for CASSSSLTDMNTEAFF.